The sequence of this T cell receptor (beta chain) was determined in a study of beta chain features in type 1 diabetes. Study conclusions and caveats: Insertions were fewer and deletions more numerous at VDJ junctions in type 1 diabetes patients. The study found moderately but significantly shorter TCRB CDR3s in all four CD4+ subsets of Type 1 diabetes patients. For TCRB rearrangement, an influence of HLA type remained unresolved here.

Isolated RNA was reverse transcribed in full, so expressed TCRB transcripts were sequenced. Mean read depth for naive, central memory and regulatory T cell samples was 3.5 million to 4.5 million reads. The data were produced by immunoSEQ multiplex PCR, yet TCRdb's version contains in-frame clones alone and is incomplete. Altogether around 690,000 clones are present, roughly an eighth being singletons, with the ten largest covering roughly 0.12%. In this sample, this clone turned up a few times. Its target is not known. Germline CDR1 MNHNS, CDR2 SASEGT. Trimming removed 1 base from V and 1 base from J, with 2 bases in between. The CDR3 runs to 13 residues.

The chain uses TRBV6-1 and TRBJ1-5; D unclear. The sample comprised naive CD4+ T cells from blood. This clonotype was sampled from a man aged 25-45 years with type 1 diabetes. CDR3 region: CASSEGSNQPQHF. CDR3 coding DNA: TGTGCCAGCAGTGAAGGGAGCAATCAGCCCCAGCATTTT.